The rows below give T cell receptor beta chains drawn from one sample of a study of OX40 agonist ivuxolimab in advanced cancers. Sequenced by immunoSEQ multiplex PCR; TCRdb stores in-frame clones only, minus some. Here the sample spans around 37,000 clones, roughly 80% being singletons. The material sequenced was CD4+ or CD8+ T cells sorted from blood, taken in a trial of the OX40 agonist ivuxolimab. The receptors originated from an adult with an advanced solid tumor such as melanoma, head and neck, liver or kidney cancer. Both conserved end residues are part of each CDR3. The D gene is left open where the match is weak. Clone size is shown for a subset of rows, as once, few, many or a class of expanded clone.

clone size: .; D gene: .; V gene: TRBV21-1; J gene: TRBJ1-6; CDR3 protein: CASSKCGQSNSPLHF; CDR3 DNA: TGTGCCAGCAGCAAATGTGGTCAATCAAATTCACCCCTCCACTTT
clone size: .; D gene: .; V gene: TRBV18; J gene: TRBJ2-7; CDR3 protein: CASSPSTGSGGIFVEQYF; CDR3 DNA: TGTGCCAGCTCACCATCGACAGGGTCAGGCGGGATTTTCGTCGAGCAGTACTTC
clone size: few; D gene: .; V gene: TRBV7-2; J gene: TRBJ1-5; CDR3 protein: CASSPRRDNQPQHF; CDR3 DNA: TGTGCCAGCAGTCCCCGTCGGGACAATCAGCCCCAGCATTTT
clone size: few; D gene: TRBD2; V gene: TRBV19; J gene: TRBJ2-3; CDR3 protein: CASSFSGSSADTQYF; CDR3 DNA: TGTGCCAGTAGTTTTAGCGGGAGCTCCGCAGATACGCAGTATTTT
clone size: medium-sized; D gene: TRBD1; V gene: TRBV4-1; J gene: TRBJ1-6; CDR3 protein: CASSQEARQGGNSPLHF; CDR3 DNA: TGCGCCAGCAGCCAAGAAGCTCGGCAGGGGGGTAACTCACCCCTCCACTTT
clone size: .; D gene: .; V gene: TRBV6-4; J gene: TRBJ1-4; CDR3 protein: CASSLRFATNEKLFF; CDR3 DNA: TGTGCCAGCAGCCTCCGGTTTGCAACTAATGAAAAACTGTTTTTT
clone size: few; D gene: .; V gene: TRBV19; J gene: TRBJ2-7; CDR3 protein: CASSISSAGSYEQYF; CDR3 DNA: TGTGCCAGTAGTATCAGTTCGGCAGGGAGTTACGAGCAGTACTTC
clone size: .; D gene: TRBD2; V gene: TRBV19; J gene: TRBJ2-1; CDR3 protein: CASSTGTSGYNEQFF; CDR3 DNA: TGTGCCAGTAGTACCGGGACTAGCGGGTACAATGAGCAGTTCTTC
clone size: once; D gene: TRBD1; V gene: TRBV4-2; J gene: TRBJ1-2; CDR3 protein: CASSQADRGSYGYTF; CDR3 DNA: TGTGCCAGCAGCCAAGCTGACAGGGGATCCTATGGCTACACCTTC
clone size: .; D gene: .; V gene: TRBV13; J gene: TRBJ2-1; CDR3 protein: CASSSDGGEQFF; CDR3 DNA: TGTGCCAGCAGCTCGGACGGGGGTGAGCAGTTCTTC
clone size: .; D gene: .; V gene: TRBV5-3; J gene: TRBJ1-2; CDR3 protein: CARSFTGYGGYTF; CDR3 DNA: TGTGCCAGAAGCTTTACAGGGTACGGCGGCTACACCTTC
clone size: .; D gene: .; V gene: TRBV11-2; J gene: TRBJ1-2; CDR3 protein: CASSFRRRGRLYGYTF; CDR3 DNA: TGTGCCAGCAGCTTCCGGCGTCGAGGCAGGCTATATGGCTACACCTTC
clone size: .; D gene: TRBD1; V gene: TRBV19; J gene: TRBJ1-6; CDR3 protein: CASTPGQGASNSPLHF; CDR3 DNA: TGTGCCAGTACCCCAGGGCAGGGGGCCAGTAATTCACCCCTCCACTTT
clone size: .; D gene: .; V gene: TRBV4-3; J gene: TRBJ2-7; CDR3 protein: CASSREPSYEQYF; CDR3 DNA: TGCGCCAGCAGCCGGGAGCCTAGCTACGAGCAGTACTTC
clone size: .; D gene: .; V gene: TRBV29-1; J gene: TRBJ2-5; CDR3 protein: CSVGGTGETQYF; CDR3 DNA: TGCAGCGTTGGAGGGACGGGAGAGACCCAGTACTTC
clone size: .; D gene: .; V gene: TRBV29-1; J gene: TRBJ1-3; CDR3 protein: CSVDAGLSGNTIYF; CDR3 DNA: TGCAGCGTTGACGCAGGGTTGTCTGGAAACACCATATATTTT
clone size: .; D gene: TRBD1; V gene: TRBV7-9; J gene: TRBJ2-7; CDR3 protein: CASSLLDRAYEQYF; CDR3 DNA: TGTGCCAGCAGCTTGCTGGACAGGGCGTACGAGCAGTACTTC
clone size: few; D gene: .; V gene: TRBV9; J gene: TRBJ1-3; CDR3 protein: CASSVRGQVSGNTIYF; CDR3 DNA: TGTGCCAGCAGCGTCCGGGGGCAGGTCTCTGGAAACACCATATATTTT
clone size: .; D gene: TRBD1; V gene: TRBV28; J gene: TRBJ1-2; CDR3 protein: CASSLYRGPNYGYTF; CDR3 DNA: TGTGCCAGCAGTTTGTACAGGGGGCCTAACTATGGCTACACCTTC
clone size: .; D gene: .; V gene: TRBV4-1; J gene: TRBJ2-7; CDR3 protein: CASSQAHSPYEQYF; CDR3 DNA: TGCGCCAGCAGCCAAGCACACAGCCCCTACGAGCAGTACTTC
clone size: .; D gene: .; V gene: TRBV7-8; J gene: TRBJ2-5; CDR3 protein: CASSRDLQETQYF; CDR3 DNA: TGTGCCAGCAGCCGGGACTTACAAGAGACCCAGTACTTC
clone size: .; D gene: TRBD2; V gene: TRBV19; J gene: TRBJ2-5; CDR3 protein: CASSIVGLAPQETQYF; CDR3 DNA: TGTGCCAGTAGTATCGTGGGACTAGCGCCCCAAGAGACCCAGTACTTC
clone size: .; D gene: TRBD1; V gene: TRBV19; J gene: TRBJ2-7; CDR3 protein: CASSIQGASYEQYF; CDR3 DNA: TGTGCCAGTAGTATACAGGGGGCTTCCTACGAGCAGTACTTC
clone size: many; D gene: .; V gene: TRBV29-1; J gene: TRBJ2-7; CDR3 protein: CSVVSRSYEQYF; CDR3 DNA: TGCAGCGTTGTTTCACGCTCCTACGAGCAGTACTTC
clone size: .; D gene: .; V gene: TRBV28; J gene: TRBJ2-3; CDR3 protein: CASSLREPSTQYF; CDR3 DNA: TGTGCCAGCAGTTTACGGGAGCCCAGTACGCAGTATTTT